The present T cell receptor (beta chain) was sequenced within a study of T cell repertoires in cytomegalovirus infection. Study details: Matching HLA type and CMV infection were both indicated by public TCR beta signatures.

Broader study findings: CMV-specific HLA-C-restricted TCR beta clonotypes dominated the ex vivo response. Cumulated frequencies of public TCR beta families served to identify carriers of CMV plus the relevant HLA.

Notes on this clonotype: Its specificity is unknown.

TCRdb called the reads again in MiXCR, with one record for every CDR3 protein. Among fewer than 400,000 distinct CDR3 sequences listed, 15% to 20% were seen once. Input material: PBMCs. The clonotype comes from a human donor in good health (CMV status not recorded). Some clones in this sample may be carry-over from other donors' samples.

Here the CDR3 reads CASSFSLGSGNYGYTF. The CDR3 DNA is TGTGCCAGCAGTTTCTCCCTAGGGTCCGGAAACTATGGCTACACCTTC. V and J are TRBV6-2 or TRBV6-3 and TRBJ1-2; D gene ambiguous. V was trimmed by 4 bases and J by 2 bases, leaving 17 bases between them. The CDR3 consists of 16 residues. Per the germline V gene, CDR1 is MNHEY and CDR2 is SVGEGT.